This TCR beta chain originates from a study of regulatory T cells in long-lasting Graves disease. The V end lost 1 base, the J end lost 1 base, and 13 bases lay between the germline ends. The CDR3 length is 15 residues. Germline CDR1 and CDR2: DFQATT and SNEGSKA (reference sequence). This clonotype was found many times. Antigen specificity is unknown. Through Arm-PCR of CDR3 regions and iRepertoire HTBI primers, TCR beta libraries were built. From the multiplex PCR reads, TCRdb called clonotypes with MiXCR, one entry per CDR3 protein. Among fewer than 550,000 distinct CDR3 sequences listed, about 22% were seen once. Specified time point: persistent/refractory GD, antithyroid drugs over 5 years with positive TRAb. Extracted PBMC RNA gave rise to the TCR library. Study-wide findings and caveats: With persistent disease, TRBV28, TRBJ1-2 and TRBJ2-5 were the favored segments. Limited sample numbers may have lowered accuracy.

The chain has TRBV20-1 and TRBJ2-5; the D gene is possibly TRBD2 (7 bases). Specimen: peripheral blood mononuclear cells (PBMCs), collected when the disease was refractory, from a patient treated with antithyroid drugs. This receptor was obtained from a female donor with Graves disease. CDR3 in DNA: TGCAGTGCTAGAGTCGTCGGGGGGCTCCAAGAGACCCAGTACTTC. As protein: CSARVVGGLQETQYF.